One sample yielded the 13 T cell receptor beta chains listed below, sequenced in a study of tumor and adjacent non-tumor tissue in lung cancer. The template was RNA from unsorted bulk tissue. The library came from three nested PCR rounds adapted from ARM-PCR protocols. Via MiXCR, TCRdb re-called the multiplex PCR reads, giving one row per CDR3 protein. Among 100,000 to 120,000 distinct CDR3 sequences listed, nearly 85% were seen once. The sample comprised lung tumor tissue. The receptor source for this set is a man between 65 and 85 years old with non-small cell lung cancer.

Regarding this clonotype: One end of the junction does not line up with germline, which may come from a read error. The CDR3 sequence is CVWRKETQYF. In DNA, the CDR3 is TGTGTCTGGAGGAAGGAGACCCAGTACTTC. The gene calls are TRBV30 and TRBJ2-5; D perhaps matches TRBD2 (5 bases). The CDR3 sequence is 10 residues long. In germline, CDR1 is GTSNPN, CDR2 SVGIG (reference sequence).

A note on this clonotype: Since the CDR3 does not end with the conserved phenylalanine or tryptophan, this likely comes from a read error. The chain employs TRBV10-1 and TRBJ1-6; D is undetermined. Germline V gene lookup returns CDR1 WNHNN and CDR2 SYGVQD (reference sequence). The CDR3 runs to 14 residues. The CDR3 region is CASNESLQNSPLHY. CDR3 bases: TGCGCCAGCAATGAGTCGCTACAGAATTCACCCCTCCACTAT.

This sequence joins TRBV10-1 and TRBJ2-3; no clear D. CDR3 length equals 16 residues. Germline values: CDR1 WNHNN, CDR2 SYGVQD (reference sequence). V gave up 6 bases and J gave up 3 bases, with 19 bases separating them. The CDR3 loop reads CASSDGNGASTDTQYF. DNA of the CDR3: TGCGCCAGCAGCGATGGGAACGGAGCATCAACAGATACGCAGTATTTT.

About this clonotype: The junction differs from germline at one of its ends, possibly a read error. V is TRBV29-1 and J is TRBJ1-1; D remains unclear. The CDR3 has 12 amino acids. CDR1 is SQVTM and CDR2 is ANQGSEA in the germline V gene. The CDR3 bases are TGCTGCGTTGTGGCGGAGATGCATGAAGGTTTCTTT. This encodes CCVVAEMHEGFF.

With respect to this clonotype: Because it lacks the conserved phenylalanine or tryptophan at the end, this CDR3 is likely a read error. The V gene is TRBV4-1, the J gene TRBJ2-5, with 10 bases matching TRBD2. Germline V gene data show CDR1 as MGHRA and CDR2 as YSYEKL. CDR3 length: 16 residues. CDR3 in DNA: TGCGCCAGCAGTCGCTTGGGACTAGCGAATCAAGAGACTCAGTACATC. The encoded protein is CASSRLGLANQETQYI.

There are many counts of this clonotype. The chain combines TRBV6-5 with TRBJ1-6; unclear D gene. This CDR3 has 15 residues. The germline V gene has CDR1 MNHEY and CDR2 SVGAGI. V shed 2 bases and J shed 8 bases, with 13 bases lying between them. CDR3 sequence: CASSYGNLGHSPLHF. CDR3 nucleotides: TGTGCCAGCAGTTACGGGAACTTAGGTCATTCACCCCTCCACTTT.

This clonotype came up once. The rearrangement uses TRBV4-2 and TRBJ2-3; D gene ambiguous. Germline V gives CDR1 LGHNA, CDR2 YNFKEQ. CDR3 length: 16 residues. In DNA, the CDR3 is TGTGTCAACAGCCAACCGATACCCCCTGAGTCAGATACGCAGTATTTT. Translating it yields CVNSQPIPPESDTQYF.

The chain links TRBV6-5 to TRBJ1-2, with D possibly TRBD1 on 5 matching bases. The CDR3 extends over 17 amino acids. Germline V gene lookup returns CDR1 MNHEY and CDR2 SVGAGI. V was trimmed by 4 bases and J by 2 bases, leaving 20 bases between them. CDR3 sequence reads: CASSCLRVGGINYGYTF. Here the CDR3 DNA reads TGTGCCAGCAGTTGCTTACGGGTTGGGGGAATCAACTATGGCTACACCTTC.

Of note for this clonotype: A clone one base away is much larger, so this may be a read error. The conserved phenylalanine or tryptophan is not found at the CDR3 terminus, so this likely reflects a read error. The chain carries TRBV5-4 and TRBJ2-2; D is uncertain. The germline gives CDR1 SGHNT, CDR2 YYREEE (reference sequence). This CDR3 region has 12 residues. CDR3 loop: CVSSMNTGELFS. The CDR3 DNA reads TGTGTCAGCAGCATGAACACCGGGGAGCTGTTTTCT.

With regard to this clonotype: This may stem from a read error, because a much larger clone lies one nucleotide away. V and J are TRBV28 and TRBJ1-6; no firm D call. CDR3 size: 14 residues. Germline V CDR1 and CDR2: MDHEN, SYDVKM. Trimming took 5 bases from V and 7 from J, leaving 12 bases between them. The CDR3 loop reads CASSLILGNSPLHF. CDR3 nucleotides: TGTGCCAGCAGTCTTATTCTCGGGAATTCACCCCTCCACTTT.

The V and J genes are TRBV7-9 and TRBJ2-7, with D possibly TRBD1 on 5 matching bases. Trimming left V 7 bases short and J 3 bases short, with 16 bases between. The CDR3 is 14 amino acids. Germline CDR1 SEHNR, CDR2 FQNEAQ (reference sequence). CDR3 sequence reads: CASISSGHHYEQYF. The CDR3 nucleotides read TGTGCCAGCATCAGCTCAGGGCACCACTACGAGCAGTACTTC.

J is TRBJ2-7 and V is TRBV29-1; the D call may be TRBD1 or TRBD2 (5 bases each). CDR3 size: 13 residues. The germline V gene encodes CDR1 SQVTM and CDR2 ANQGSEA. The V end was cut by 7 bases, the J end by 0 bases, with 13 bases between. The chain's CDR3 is CSGPGPASYEQYF. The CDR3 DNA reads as TGCAGCGGTCCGGGACCGGCCTCCTACGAGCAGTACTTC.

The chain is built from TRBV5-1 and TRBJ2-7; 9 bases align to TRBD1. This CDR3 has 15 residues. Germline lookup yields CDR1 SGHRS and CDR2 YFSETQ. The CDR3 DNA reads TGCACAAGCAGCCTGGGACAGGGAATTGCCTACGAGCAGTACTTC. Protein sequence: CTSSLGQGIAYEQYF.